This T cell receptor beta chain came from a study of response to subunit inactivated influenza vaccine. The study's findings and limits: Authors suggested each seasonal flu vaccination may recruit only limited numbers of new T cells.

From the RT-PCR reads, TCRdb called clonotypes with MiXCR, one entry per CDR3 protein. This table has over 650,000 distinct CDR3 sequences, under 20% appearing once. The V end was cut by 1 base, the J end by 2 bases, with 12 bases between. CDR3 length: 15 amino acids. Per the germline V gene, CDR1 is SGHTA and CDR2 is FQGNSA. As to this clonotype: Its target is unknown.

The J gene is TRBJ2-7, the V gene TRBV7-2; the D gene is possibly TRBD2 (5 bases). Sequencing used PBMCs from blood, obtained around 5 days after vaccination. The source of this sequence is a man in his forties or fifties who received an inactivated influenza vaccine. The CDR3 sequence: CASSLVAQRTYEQYF. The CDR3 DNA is TGTGCCAGCAGCTTAGTGGCCCAGCGGACCTACGAGCAGTACTTC.